This entry features one T cell receptor (beta chain) sequence. Its cognate antigen is unknown. The record originates from a study of blood T cells in healthy people across ages. General study points: Investigators treated diversity estimates from one million T cells as underestimates.

Each sample yielded at least 5.5 micrograms of PBMC total RNA. Trimming took off 1 base at V and 3 bases at J, with 10 bases between the two ends. Germline V lookup: CDR1 MNHEY, CDR2 SVGAGI. The CDR3 consists of 15 residues. Together with a sample-barcoded 5' primer, a J-beta primer mix was included in a second PCR lasting about 7 to 11 cycles. Every cDNA was tagged by a template-switch adaptor with 12 random nucleotides. There were at least 3 million CDR3-containing paired-end reads obtained from each sample. TCRdb recomputed calls from the 5' RACE reads with MiXCR, one row per CDR3 protein. The sample consists of around 1,600,000 distinct CDR3 sequences, under 55% of them appearing once.

The sequence came from a woman younger than 35 in good health. The chain links TRBV6-5 to TRBJ2-1; D might be TRBD2 (5 bases). The sequenced sample was blood. The CDR3 sequence: CASSYLANRYNEQFF. CDR3 DNA: TGTGCCAGCAGTTACTTAGCGAACCGCTACAATGAGCAGTTCTTC.